The 14 T cell receptor beta chains in this list originate from one sample, sequenced in a study of shared clonotypes between healthy human individuals. As defined, naive CD8 cells were CD45RO-negative and positively selected for CCR7, with terminally differentiated effector memory CD45RA+ cells excluded. The table came from immunoSEQ multiplex PCR; TCRdb's copy has only in-frame clones and leaves some out. Of roughly 770,000 clones in the sample, 90% to 97% were seen once. Sequenced: naive CD8+ T cells sorted from blood. The source of these receptors is a young man in good health.

This chain connects TRBV7-2 to TRBJ2-2; D gene uncertain. V shed 2 bases and J shed 5 bases, with 9 bases lying between them. The CDR3 contains 14 residues. Germline CDR1 reads SGHTA; CDR2 reads FQGNSA. In DNA, the CDR3 is TGTGCCAGCAGCTTATTTTTGGGAACCGGGGAGCTGTTTTTT. Protein product: CASSLFLGTGELFF. Looking up the rest from reference TRBV7-2 and TRBJ2-2 gives the full variable domain: GAGVSQSPSNKVTEKGKDVELRCDPISGHTALYWYRQSLGQGLEFLIYFQGNSAPDKSGLPSDRFSAERTGGSVSTLTIQRTQQEDSAVYLCASSLFLGTGELFFGEGSRLTVL.

This clone was recorded only once. The chain uses TRBV7-9 and TRBJ1-5, with 8 bases matching TRBD1. CDR1 is SEHNR, CDR2 FQNEAQ, per germline (reference sequence). There are 16 residues in the CDR3. V lost 5 bases, J lost 2 bases, and 8 bases stayed unmatched. As DNA, the CDR3 is TGTGCCAGCAGCCTTCGGACAGGGAGGGGCAATCAGCCCCAGCATTTT. Protein: CASSLRTGRGNQPQHF.

CDR3 amino acids: CASKRTAANTGELFF. The CDR3 DNA follows: TGTGCCAGCAAACGAACAGCGGCGAACACCGGGGAGCTGTTTTTT. This chain links TRBV5-5 with TRBJ2-2, with D perhaps matching TRBD2 (5 bases). V gave up 6 bases and J gave up 0 bases, with 12 bases separating them. This CDR3 has 15 amino acids. Germline V gene data show CDR1 as SGHKS and CDR2 as YYEKEE (reference sequence).

This sequence joins TRBV29-1 and TRBJ2-5; TRBD2 is a possible D gene (5 bases). V lost 2 bases to trimming and J lost 2 bases, with 15 bases between them. From germline, CDR1 is SQVTM and CDR2 ANQGSEA. The CDR3 covers 15 residues. Written as DNA, the CDR3 is TGCAGCGTTGAAAACGTGGGAGCCTCTCAAGAGACCCAGTACTTC. It yields the protein CSVENVGASQETQYF.

This chain links TRBV23-1 with TRBJ2-2, with D unclear. TRBV23-1 is an ORF; its function is uncertain. Trimming took off 0 bases at V and 1 base at J, with 27 bases between the two ends. The CDR3 is made up of 22 amino acids. CDR3 amino acids: CASSQSFPLFALPYRNTGELFF. CDR3 coding DNA: TGCGCCAGCAGTCAATCATTCCCTTTGTTCGCGTTGCCTTACAGGAACACCGGGGAGCTGTTTTTT.

The V call is TRBV30, the J call TRBJ2-1; the D gene is possibly TRBD1 (6 bases). V was shortened by 0 bases and J by 7 bases, with 16 bases between the two germline ends. The CDR3 sequence is 15 residues long. Germline CDR1 and CDR2: GTSNPN and SVGIG (reference sequence). This chain's CDR3 is CAWSVGQGPGNEQFF. The CDR3 DNA reads TGTGCCTGGAGTGTTGGTCAGGGGCCGGGGAATGAGCAGTTCTTC.

This clone is a singleton in its sample. This chain connects TRBV15 to TRBJ1-2; 8 bases align to TRBD1. The CDR3 runs to 14 residues. The V and J ends lost 5 bases and 0 bases, in that order; junction bases with no gene match: 2. The V gene's germline CDR1 is LNHNV and CDR2 YYDKDF (reference sequence). CDR3 amino acids: CATSADRANYGYTF. CDR3 nucleotides: TGTGCCACCAGCGCGGACAGGGCTAACTATGGCTACACCTTC.

This chain connects TRBV19 to TRBJ2-7, with 10 positions matching TRBD2. Trimming took 3 bases from V and 1 from J; bases not matched to a gene: 12. The CDR3 extends over 18 amino acids. CDR1 is LNHDA, CDR2 SQIVND, per germline (reference sequence). This CDR3 is CASSMAPSGRASSYEQYF. The CDR3, as DNA: TGTGCCAGTAGTATGGCTCCCAGCGGGAGGGCTTCATCCTACGAGCAGTACTTC.

J is TRBJ1-2 and V is TRBV27, with 8 bases that match TRBD1. The CDR3 is made up of 12 amino acids. CDR1 is MNHEY and CDR2 is SMNVEV in the germline V gene (reference sequence). V dropped 8 bases and J dropped 3; count of bases not matched to a gene: 2. The CDR3 loop is CASQGADYGYTF. DNA for the CDR3: TGTGCCAGCCAGGGGGCAGACTATGGCTACACCTTC.

This rearrangement joins TRBV28 to TRBJ2-7; D not certain. CDR3 length: 14 residues. From germline, CDR1 is MDHEN and CDR2 SYDVKM. V gave up 3 bases and J gave up 2 bases, with 11 bases separating them. The CDR3 coding sequence is TGTGCCAGCAGTTTTGCAGGCAGACCCTACGAGCAGTACTTC. This encodes CASSFAGRPYEQYF.

V and J are TRBV7-9 and TRBJ2-3; 10 bases fit TRBD2. V trimming: 3 bases; J trimming: 2 bases; junction bases outside the gene matches: 2. This CDR3 has 15 amino acids. The germline CDR1 and CDR2 sequences are SEHNR and FQNEAQ (reference sequence). The CDR3 spells CASSFLAGVTDTQYF. The CDR3 region has the DNA TGTGCCAGCAGCTTTCTAGCGGGAGTCACAGATACGCAGTATTTT.

The CDR3 region is CASSFSPRADLANYGYTF. For the CDR3, the DNA is TGTGCCAGCAGTTTTTCCCCTCGGGCCGACCTCGCCAACTATGGCTACACCTTC. This sequence joins TRBV27 and TRBJ1-2; D unclear. V lost 3 bases, J lost 2 bases, and 22 bases lay in between. CDR1 and CDR2 from the germline V gene are MNHEY and SMNVEV (reference sequence). This CDR3 is 18 amino acids long.

The chain is built from TRBV5-3 and TRBJ1-2, with D unclear. TRBV5-3 is placed among ORFs of uncertain function. Trimming shortened V by 0 bases and J by 4 bases, and 7 bases separated the two germline ends. The CDR3 has 13 residues. CDR3 protein: CARSLVEGYGYTF. As DNA, the CDR3 is TGTGCCAGAAGCTTGGTAGAGGGCTATGGCTACACCTTC.

V is TRBV28 and J is TRBJ1-2, with D maybe TRBD1 (6 bases). The CDR3 totals 13 residues. V was clipped by 5 bases and J by 4 bases, with 11 bases between them. CDR1 and CDR2 from the germline V gene are MDHEN and SYDVKM. CDR3 nucleotides: TGTGCCAGCAGTCTACAGGACAGCTATGGCTACACCTTC. Its protein is CASSLQDSYGYTF.